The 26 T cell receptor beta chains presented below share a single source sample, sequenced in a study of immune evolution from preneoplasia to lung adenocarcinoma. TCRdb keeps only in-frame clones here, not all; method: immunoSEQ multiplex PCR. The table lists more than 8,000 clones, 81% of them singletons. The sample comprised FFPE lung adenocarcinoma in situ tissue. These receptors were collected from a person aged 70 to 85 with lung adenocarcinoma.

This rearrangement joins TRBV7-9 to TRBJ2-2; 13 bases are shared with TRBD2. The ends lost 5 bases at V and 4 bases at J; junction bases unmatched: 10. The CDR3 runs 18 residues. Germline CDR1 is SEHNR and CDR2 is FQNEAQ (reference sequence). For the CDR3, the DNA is TGTGCCAGCAGCAGACGACTAGCGGGGGGACATACCACCGGGGAGCTGTTTTTT. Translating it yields CASSRRLAGGHTTGELFF.

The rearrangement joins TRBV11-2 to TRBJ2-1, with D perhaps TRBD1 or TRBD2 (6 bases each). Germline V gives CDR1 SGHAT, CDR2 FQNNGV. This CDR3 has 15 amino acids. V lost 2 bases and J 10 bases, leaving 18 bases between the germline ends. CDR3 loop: CASSLYGGRWGEQFF. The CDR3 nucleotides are TGTGCCAGCAGCTTATACGGGGGCCGTTGGGGGGAGCAGTTCTTC.

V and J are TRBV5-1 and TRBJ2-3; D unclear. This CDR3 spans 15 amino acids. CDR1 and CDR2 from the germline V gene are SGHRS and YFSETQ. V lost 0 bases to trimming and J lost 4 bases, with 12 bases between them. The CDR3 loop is CASSLVGAGPDTQYF. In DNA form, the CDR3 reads TGCGCCAGCAGCTTGGTCGGTGCAGGCCCAGATACGCAGTATTTT.

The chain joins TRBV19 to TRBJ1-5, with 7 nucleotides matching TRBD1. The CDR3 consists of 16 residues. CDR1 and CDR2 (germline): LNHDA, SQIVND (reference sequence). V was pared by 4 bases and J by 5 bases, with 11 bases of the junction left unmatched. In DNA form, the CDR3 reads TGTGCCAGTAGTACCCCCCGGGACAGAATGGATCAGCCCCAGCATTTT. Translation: CASSTPRDRMDQPQHF.

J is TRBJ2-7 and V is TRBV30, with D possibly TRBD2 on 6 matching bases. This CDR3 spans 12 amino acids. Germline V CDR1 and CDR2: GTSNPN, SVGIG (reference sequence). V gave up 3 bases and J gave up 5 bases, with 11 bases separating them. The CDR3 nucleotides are TGTGCCTGGAGGTTTAGCGGCCACGAGCAGTACTTC. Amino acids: CAWRFSGHEQYF.

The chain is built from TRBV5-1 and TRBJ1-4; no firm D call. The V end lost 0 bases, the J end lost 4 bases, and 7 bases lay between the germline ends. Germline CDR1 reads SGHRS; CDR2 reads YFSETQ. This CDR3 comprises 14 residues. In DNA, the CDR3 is TGCGCCAGCAGCTTGGCCGGGGTTAATGAAAAACTGTTTTTT. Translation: CASSLAGVNEKLFF.

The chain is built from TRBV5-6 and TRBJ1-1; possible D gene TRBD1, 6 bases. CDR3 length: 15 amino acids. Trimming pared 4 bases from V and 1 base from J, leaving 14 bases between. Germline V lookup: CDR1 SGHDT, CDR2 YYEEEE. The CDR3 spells CASSPNRVTNTEAFF. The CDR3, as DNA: TGTGCCAGCAGCCCGAACAGGGTTACGAACACTGAAGCTTTCTTT. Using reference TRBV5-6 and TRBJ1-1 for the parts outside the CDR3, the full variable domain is DAGVTQSPTHLIKTRGQQVTLRCSPKSGHDTVSWYQQALGQGPQFIFQYYEEEERQRGNFPDRFSGHQFPNYSSELNVNALLLGDSALYLCASSPNRVTNTEAFFGQGTRLTVV.

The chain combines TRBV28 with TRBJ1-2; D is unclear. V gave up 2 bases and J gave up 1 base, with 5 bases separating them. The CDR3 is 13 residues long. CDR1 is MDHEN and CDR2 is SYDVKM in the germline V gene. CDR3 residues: CASSLHLNYGYTF. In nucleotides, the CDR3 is TGTGCCAGCAGTTTACACCTTAACTATGGCTACACCTTC.

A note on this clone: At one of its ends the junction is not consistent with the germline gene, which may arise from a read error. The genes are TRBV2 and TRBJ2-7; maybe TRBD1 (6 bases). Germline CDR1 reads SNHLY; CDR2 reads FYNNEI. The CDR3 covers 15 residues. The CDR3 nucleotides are TGTACCAGCAGTCTCGGGACACTGAGCTCCTACGAGCAGTACTTC. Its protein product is CTSSLGTLSSYEQYF. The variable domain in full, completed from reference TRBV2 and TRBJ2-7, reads EPEVTQTPSHQVTQMGQEVILRCVPISNHLYFYWYRQILGQKVEFLVSFYNNEISEKSEIFDDQFSVERPDGSNFTLKIRSTKLEDSAMYFCTSSLGTLSSYEQYFGPGTRLTVT.

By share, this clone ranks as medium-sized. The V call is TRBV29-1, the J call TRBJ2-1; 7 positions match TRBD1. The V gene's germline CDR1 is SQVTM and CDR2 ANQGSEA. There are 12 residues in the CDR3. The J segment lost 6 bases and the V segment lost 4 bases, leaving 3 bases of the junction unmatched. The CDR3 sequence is CSVGGQTNEQFF. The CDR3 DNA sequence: TGCAGCGTTGGGGGACAGACCAATGAGCAGTTCTTC.

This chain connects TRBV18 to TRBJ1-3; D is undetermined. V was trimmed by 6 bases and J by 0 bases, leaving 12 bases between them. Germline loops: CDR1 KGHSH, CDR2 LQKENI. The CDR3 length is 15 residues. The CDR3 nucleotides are TGTGCCAGCTCTCCCTATACCAGCTCTGGAAACACCATATATTTT. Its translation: CASSPYTSSGNTIYF.

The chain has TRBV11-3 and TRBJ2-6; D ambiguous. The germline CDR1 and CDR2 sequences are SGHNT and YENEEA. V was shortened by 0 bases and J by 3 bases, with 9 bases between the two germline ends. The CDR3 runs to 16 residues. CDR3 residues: CASSLDGGIGANVLTF. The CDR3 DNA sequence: TGTGCCAGCAGCTTAGATGGTGGAATTGGGGCCAACGTCCTGACTTTC.

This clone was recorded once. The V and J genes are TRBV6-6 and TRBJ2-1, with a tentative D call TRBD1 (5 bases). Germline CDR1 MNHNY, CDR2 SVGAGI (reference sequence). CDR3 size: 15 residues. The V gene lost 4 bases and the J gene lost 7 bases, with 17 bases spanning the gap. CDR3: CASSSTGSKENEQFF. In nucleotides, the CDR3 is TGTGCCAGCAGTTCAACAGGTTCGAAGGAGAATGAGCAGTTCTTC.

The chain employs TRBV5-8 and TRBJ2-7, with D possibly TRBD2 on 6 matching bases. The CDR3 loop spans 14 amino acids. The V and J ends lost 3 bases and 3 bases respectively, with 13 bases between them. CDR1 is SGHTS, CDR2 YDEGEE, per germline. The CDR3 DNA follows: TGTGCCAGCAGCTGGTGGGGGGACCTCTACGAGCAGTACTTC. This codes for CASSWWGDLYEQYF.

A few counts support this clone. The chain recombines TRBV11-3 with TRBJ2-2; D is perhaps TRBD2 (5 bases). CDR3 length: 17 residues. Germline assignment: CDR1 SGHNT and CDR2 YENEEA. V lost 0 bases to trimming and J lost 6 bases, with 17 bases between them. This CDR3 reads CASSLEGWRTNSGELFF. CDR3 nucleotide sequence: TGTGCCAGCAGCTTAGAGGGATGGAGGACCAACTCCGGGGAGCTGTTTTTT. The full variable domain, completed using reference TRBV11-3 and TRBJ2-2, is EAGVVQSPRYKIIEKKQPVAFWCNPISGHNTLYWYLQNLGQGPELLIRYENEEAVDDSQLPKDRFSAERLKGVDSTLKIQPAELGDSAVYLCASSLEGWRTNSGELFFGEGSRLTVL.

Written as DNA, the CDR3 is TGTGCCAGCAGCCCGTTAGCGGGGAAAGAGACCCAGTACTTC. Translated: CASSPLAGKETQYF. This chain joins TRBV7-2 and TRBJ2-5; 8 bases fit TRBD2. The CDR3 covers 14 residues. Germline loops: CDR1 SGHTA, CDR2 FQGNSA. V was pared by 5 bases and J by 3 bases, with 5 bases of the junction left unmatched.

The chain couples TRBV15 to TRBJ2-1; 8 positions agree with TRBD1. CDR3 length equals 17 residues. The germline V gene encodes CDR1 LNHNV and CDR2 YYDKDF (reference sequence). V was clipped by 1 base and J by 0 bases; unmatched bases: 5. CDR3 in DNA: TGTGCCACCAGCAGAGGGTATACAGGGGGCTCCTACAATGAGCAGTTCTTC. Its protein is CATSRGYTGGSYNEQFF.

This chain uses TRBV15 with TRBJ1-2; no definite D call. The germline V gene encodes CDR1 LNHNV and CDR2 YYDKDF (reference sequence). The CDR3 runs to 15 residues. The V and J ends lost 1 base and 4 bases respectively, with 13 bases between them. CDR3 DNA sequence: TGTGCCACCAGCAGAGGGACCGAGGCAGGCTATGGCTACACCTTC. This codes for CATSRGTEAGYGYTF.

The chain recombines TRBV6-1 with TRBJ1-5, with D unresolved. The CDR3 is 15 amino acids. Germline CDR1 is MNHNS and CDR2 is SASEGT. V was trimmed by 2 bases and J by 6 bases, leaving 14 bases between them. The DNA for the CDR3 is TGTGCCAGCAGTGAATATTCGTTAGGGAGTCAGCCCCAGCATTTT. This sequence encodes CASSEYSLGSQPQHF.

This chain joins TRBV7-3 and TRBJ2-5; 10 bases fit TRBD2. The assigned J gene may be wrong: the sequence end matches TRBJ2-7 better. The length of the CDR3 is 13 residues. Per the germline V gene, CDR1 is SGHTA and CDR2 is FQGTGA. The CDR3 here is CASSWTSGNEQYF. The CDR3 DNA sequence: TGTGCCAGCAGCTGGACTAGCGGAAACGAGCAGTACTTC.

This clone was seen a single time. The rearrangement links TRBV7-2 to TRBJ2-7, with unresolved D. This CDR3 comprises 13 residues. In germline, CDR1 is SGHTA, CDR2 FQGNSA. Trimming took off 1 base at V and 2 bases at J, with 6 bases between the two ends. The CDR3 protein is CASSLEPAYEQYF. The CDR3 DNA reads TGTGCCAGCAGCTTAGAACCCGCCTACGAGCAGTACTTC. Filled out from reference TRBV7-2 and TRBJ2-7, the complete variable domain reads GAGVSQSPSNKVTEKGKDVELRCDPISGHTALYWYRQSLGQGLEFLIYFQGNSAPDKSGLPSDRFSAERTGGSVSTLTIQRTQQEDSAVYLCASSLEPAYEQYFGPGTRLTVT.

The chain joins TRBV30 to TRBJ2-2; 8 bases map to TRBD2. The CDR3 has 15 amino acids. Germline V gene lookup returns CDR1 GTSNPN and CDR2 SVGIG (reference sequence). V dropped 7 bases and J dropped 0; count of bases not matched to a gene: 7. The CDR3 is CASLGRGANTGELFF. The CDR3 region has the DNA TGTGCCTCTTTGGGGCGGGGGGCGAACACCGGGGAGCTGTTTTTT.

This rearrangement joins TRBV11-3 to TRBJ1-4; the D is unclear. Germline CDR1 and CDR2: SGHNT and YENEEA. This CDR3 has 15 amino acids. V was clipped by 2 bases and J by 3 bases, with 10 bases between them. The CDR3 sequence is CASSLTGGSNEKLFF. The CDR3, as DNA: TGTGCCAGCAGCTTAACTGGCGGCTCTAATGAAAAACTGTTTTTT.

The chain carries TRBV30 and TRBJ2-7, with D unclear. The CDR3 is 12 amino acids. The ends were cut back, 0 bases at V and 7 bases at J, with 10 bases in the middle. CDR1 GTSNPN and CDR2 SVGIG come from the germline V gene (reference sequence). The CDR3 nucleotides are TGTGCCTGGAGTGTACAAGGGTGGGAGCAGTACTTC. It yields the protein CAWSVQGWEQYF.

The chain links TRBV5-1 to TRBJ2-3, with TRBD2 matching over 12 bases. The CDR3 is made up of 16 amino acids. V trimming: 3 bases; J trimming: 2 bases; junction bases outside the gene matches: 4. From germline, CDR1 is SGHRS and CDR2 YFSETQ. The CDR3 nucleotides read TGCGCCAGCAGCTCTACTAGCGGGGGGCTCACAGATACGCAGTATTTT. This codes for CASSSTSGGLTDTQYF. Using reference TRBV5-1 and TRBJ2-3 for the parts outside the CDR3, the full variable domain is KAGVTQTPRYLIKTRGQQVTLSCSPISGHRSVSWYQQTPGQGLQFLFEYFSETQRNKGNFPGRFSGRQFSNSRSEMNVSTLELGDSALYLCASSSTSGGLTDTQYFGPGTRLTVL.

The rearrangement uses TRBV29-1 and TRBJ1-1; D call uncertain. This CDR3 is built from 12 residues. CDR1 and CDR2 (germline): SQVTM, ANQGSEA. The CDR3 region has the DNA TGCAGGGTTAGCTTCGCGAACACTGAAGCTTTCTTT. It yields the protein CRVSFANTEAFF.